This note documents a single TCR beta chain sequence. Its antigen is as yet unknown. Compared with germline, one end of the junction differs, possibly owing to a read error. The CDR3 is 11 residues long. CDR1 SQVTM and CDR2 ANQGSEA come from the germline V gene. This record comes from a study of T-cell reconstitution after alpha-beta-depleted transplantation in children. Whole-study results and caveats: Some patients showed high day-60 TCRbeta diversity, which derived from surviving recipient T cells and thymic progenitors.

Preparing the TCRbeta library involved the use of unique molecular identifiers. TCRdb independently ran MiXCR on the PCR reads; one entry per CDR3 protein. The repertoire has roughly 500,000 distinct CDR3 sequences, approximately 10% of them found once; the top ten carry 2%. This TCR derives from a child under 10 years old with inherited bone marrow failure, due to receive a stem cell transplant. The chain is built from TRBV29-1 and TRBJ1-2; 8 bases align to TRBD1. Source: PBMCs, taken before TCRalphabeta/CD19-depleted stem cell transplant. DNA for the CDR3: TGCAGCGTCAGGACAGGGCTAGGCTACACCTTT. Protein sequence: CSVRTGLGYTF.